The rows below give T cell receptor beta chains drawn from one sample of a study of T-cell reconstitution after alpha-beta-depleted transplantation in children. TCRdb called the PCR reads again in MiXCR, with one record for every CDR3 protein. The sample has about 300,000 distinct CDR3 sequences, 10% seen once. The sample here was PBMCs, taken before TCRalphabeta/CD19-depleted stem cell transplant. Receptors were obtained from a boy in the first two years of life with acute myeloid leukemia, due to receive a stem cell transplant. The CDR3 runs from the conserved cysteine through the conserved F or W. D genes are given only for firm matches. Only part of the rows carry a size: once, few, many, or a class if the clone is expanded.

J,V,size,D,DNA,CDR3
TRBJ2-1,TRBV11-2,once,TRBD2,TGTGCCAGCAGCTTAGCGGCGGGAGAACAAGATGAGCAGTTCTTC,CASSLAAGEQDEQFF
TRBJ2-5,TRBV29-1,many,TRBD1,TGCAGCGTGGGACAGGTCCAAGAGACCCAGTACTTC,CSVGQVQETQYF
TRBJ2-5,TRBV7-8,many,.,TGTGCCAGCAGCTTAACAGGGTCCAACCAAGAGACCCAGTACTTC,CASSLTGSNQETQYF
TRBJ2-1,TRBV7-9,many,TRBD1,TGTGCCAGCAGCTTCGGACAGGGGAGATACAATGAGCAGTTCTTC,CASSFGQGRYNEQFF
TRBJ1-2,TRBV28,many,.,TGTGCCAGCCGGCAGGGCTATGGCTACACCTTC,CASRQGYGYTF
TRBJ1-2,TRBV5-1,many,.,TGCGCCAGCAGCTTGAAGGGGCGAATCGATGGCTACACCTTC,CASSLKGRIDGYTF
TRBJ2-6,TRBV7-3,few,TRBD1,TGTGCCAGCAGCATAACAGGGGAAGCTGGGGCCAACGTCCTGACTTTC,CASSITGEAGANVLTF
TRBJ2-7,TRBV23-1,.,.,TGCGCCAGCAGTCAATCGACCGGGGCGGCCAGGAGGGAGCAGTACTTC,CASSQSTGAARREQYF
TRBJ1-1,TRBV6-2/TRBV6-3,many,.,TGTGCCAGCAGCCGTCACACTGAAGCTTTCTTT,CASSRHTEAFF
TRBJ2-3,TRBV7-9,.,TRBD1,TGTGCCAGCAGCCTGACAGGGTCCAGCACAGATACGCAGTATTTT,CASSLTGSSTDTQYF
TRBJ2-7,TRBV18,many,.,TGTGCCAGCTCAAAACTGACAGGAAACGAGCAGTACTTC,CASSKLTGNEQYF
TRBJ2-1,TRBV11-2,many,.,TGTGCCAGCAGCTTGACTAGAGTCTACAATGAGCAGTTCTTC,CASSLTRVYNEQFF
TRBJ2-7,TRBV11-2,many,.,TGTGCCAGCAGCTTGCTTCGGGGGAGCCTAGGGCAGTACTTC,CASSLLRGSLGQYF